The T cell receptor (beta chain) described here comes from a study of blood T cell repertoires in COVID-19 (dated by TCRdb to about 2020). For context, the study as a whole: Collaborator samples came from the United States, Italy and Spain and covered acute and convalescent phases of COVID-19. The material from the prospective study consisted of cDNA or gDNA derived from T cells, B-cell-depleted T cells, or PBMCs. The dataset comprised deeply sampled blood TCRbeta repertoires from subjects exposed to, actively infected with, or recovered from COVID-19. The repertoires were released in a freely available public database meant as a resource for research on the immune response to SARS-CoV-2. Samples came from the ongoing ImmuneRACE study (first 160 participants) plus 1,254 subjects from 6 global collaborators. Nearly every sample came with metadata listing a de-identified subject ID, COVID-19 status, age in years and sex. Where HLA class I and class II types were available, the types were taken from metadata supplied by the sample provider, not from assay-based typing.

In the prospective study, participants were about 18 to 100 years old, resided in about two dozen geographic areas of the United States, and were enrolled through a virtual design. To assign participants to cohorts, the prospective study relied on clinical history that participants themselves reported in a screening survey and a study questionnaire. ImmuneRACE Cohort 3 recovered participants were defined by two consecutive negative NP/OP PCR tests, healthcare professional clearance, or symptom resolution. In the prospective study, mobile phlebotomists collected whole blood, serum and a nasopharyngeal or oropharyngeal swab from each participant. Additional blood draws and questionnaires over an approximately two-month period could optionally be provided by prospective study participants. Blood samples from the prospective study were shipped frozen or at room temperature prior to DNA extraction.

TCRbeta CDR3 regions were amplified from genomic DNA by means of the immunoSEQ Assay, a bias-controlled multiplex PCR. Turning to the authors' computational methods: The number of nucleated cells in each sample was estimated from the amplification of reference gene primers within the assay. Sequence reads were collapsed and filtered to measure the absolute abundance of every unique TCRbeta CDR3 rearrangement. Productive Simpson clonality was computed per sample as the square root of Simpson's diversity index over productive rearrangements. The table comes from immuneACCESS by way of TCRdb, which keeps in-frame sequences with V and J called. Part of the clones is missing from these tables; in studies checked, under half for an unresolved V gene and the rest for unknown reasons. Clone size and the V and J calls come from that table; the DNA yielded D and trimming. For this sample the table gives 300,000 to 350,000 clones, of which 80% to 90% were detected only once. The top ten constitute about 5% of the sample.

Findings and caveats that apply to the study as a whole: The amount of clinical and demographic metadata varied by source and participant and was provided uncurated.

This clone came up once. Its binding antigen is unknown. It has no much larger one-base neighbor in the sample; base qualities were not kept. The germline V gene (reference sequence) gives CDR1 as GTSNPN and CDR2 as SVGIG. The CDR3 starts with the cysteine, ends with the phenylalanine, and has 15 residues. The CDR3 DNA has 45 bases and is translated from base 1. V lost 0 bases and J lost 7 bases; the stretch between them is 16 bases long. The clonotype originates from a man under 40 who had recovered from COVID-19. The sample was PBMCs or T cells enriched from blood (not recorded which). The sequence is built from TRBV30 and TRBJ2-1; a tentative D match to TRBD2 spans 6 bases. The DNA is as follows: TGTGCCTGGAGTGTACGAGCGGGTTCAGGTAATGAGCAGTTCTTC. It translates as CAWSVRAGSGNEQFF.